These T cell receptor beta chains were read from a single sample in a study of blood T cell repertoires in COVID-19. Using immunoSEQ multiplex PCR, the repertoire was profiled, and TCRdb retains in-frame clones only, with some absent. The sample lists 250,000 to 350,000 clones, over 75% occurring once. Sequencing was done on a sample of peripheral blood. The origin of the receptors is a human donor with COVID-19, enrolled during active disease. The donor label of this sample is uncertain. CDR3s include the opening cysteine and the closing phenylalanine or tryptophan. D genes are given only for firm matches. Where a row states a size, it is once, few, many or the class of an expanded clone; other rows omit it.

d_call | j_call | v_call | clone_size | cdr3_nt | cdr3_aa
NA | TRBJ1-2 | TRBV5-4 | NA | TGTGCCAGCAGCTTTGGGGCCGATACTAACTATGGCTACACCTTC | CASSFGADTNYGYTF
NA | TRBJ1-1 | TRBV11-2 | NA | TGTGCCAGCAAAGTTGGGGAGGCGAACACTGAAGCTTTCTTT | CASKVGEANTEAFF
NA | TRBJ2-5 | TRBV21-1 | NA | TGTGCCAGCAGCAAAGGCAGGGATCAAGAGACCCAGTACTTC | CASSKGRDQETQYF
TRBD1 | TRBJ2-2 | TRBV7-2 | NA | TGTGCCAGCAGCACCCGACAGGGAGCCTCCACCGGGGAGCTGTTTTTT | CASSTRQGASTGELFF
NA | TRBJ1-1 | TRBV5-1 | NA | TGCGCCAGCAGCTTGGAACAGGGAACGTGGGAAGCTTTCTTT | CASSLEQGTWEAFF
TRBD1 | TRBJ2-7 | TRBV28 | NA | TGTGCCAGCCGGAGGACAGGAAGCTCCTACGAGCAGTACTTC | CASRRTGSSYEQYF
TRBD1 | TRBJ2-3 | TRBV7-8 | few | TGTGCCAGCAGCTTAGGGGGGACAGGCACAGATACGCAGTATTTT | CASSLGGTGTDTQYF
TRBD1 | TRBJ1-3 | TRBV18 | NA | TGTGCCAGCTCAACCCGGACAGGGTCTGGAAACACCATATATTTT | CASSTRTGSGNTIYF
NA | TRBJ2-2 | TRBV7-3 | NA | TGTGCCAGCAGCCAAGCGGGTGGGGACACCGGGGAGCTGTTTTTT | CASSQAGGDTGELFF
NA | TRBJ1-1 | TRBV28 | NA | TGTGCCAGCAGCCGAGGGGGAACTGAAGCTTTCTTT | CASSRGGTEAFF
NA | TRBJ1-1 | TRBV5-6 | few | TGTGCCAGCAGCGTAGACGGGATTTTGGGCGCTTTCTTT | CASSVDGILGAFF
TRBD1 | TRBJ2-7 | TRBV2 | NA | TGTGCCAGCAATCGGGACAGGGTTCTGAGGTACGAGCAGTACTTC | CASNRDRVLRYEQYF
NA | TRBJ2-5 | TRBV7-2 | NA | TGTGCCAGCAGCTTAGGGTTCGGTCAGACCCAGTACTTC | CASSLGFGQTQYF
TRBD1 | TRBJ2-2 | TRBV19 | NA | TGTGCCAGTATCGACGACAGGGGGCCTGGGAACGGGGAGCTGTTTTTT | CASIDDRGPGNGELFF
NA | TRBJ1-2 | TRBV11-1 | NA | TGTGCCAGCAGCTCCGGGACAATCTATGGCTACACCTTC | CASSSGTIYGYTF
NA | TRBJ2-7 | TRBV9 | few | TGTGCCAGCAGCCCCAGTAGCGGTACTACCTACGAGCAGTACTTC | CASSPSSGTTYEQYF
TRBD1 | TRBJ1-4 | TRBV30 | once | TGTGGCAGCACACGTCCTCAGGGGGGAGGCGAAAAACTGTTTTTT | CGSTRPQGGGEKLFF
TRBD2 | TRBJ2-1 | TRBV30 | once | TGTGCCTGGAGTGTTTATGGGACTAGCTTGCGGAGCTCCTACAATGAGCAGTTCTTC | CAWSVYGTSLRSSYNEQFF
TRBD2 | TRBJ2-2 | TRBV27 | NA | TGTGCCAGCAGTTTACTAGCGGGAGGGGGAAGATCGAACACCGGGGAGCTGTTTTTT | CASSLLAGGGRSNTGELFF
NA | TRBJ2-1 | TRBV19 | NA | TGTGCCACAGTAAACAGGGTAGAGCGGGGCTACAATGAGCAGTTCTTC | CATVNRVERGYNEQFF
TRBD1 | TRBJ2-1 | TRBV19 | NA | TGTGCCAGTAGAATCACAGGGGGCGCGCGAAATGAGCAGTTCTTC | CASRITGGARNEQFF
NA | TRBJ2-3 | TRBV3-1/TRBV3-2 | NA | TGTGCCAGCAGCCAACAAACAGGGGGGGGAGATACGCAGTATTTT | CASSQQTGGGDTQYF
NA | TRBJ2-3 | TRBV18 | once | TGTGCCAGCTCGACTAGCACAGATACGCAGTATTTT | CASSTSTDTQYF
TRBD1 | TRBJ2-1 | TRBV13 | few | TGTGCCAGCAGCCCCGGACAGGGCTGGAATGAGCAGTTCTTC | CASSPGQGWNEQFF
NA | TRBJ1-6 | TRBV24-1 | NA | TGTGCCACCAGTGCAGGGATCAATTCACCCCTCCACTTT | CATSAGINSPLHF
TRBD1 | TRBJ2-3 | TRBV5-1 | NA | TGCGCCAGCAGCCCGACAGGGCTTTCAGATACGCAGTATTTT | CASSPTGLSDTQYF
TRBD2 | TRBJ2-1 | TRBV5-8 | NA | TGTGCCAGCAGCTTAGGTGGACTAGGCATCTTC | CASSLGGLGIF
TRBD2 | TRBJ2-1 | TRBV9 | NA | TGTGCCAGCAGCGTAGCTTATCGACTAGCGGGAGGGCCTGGTGAGCAGTTCTTC | CASSVAYRLAGGPGEQFF
NA | TRBJ1-1 | TRBV7-9 | NA | TGTGCCAGCAGCCCTCTTAGCTACACTGAAGCTTTCTTT | CASSPLSYTEAFF
TRBD1 | TRBJ1-1 | TRBV12-3/TRBV12-4 | NA | TGTGCCAGCAGGAACAGGGGGAACACTGAAGCTTTCTTT | CASRNRGNTEAFF
NA | TRBJ1-2 | TRBV7-9 | NA | TGTGCCACTAGGGACACCTCTAACTATGGCTACACCTTC | CATRDTSNYGYTF
NA | TRBJ1-1 | TRBV25-1 | NA | TGTGCCAGCAGTGAATTTTTACAGGGGAACACTGAAGCTTTCTTT | CASSEFLQGNTEAFF
NA | TRBJ1-1 | TRBV9 | NA | TGTGCCAGCAGCGTAGTTCCCAGGGAAACTGAAGCTTTCTTT | CASSVVPRETEAFF
NA | TRBJ2-1 | TRBV5-1 | once | TGCGCCAGCAGAGCAGGCGGCGGGGGCGAGCAGTTCTTC | CASRAGGGGEQFF
NA | TRBJ2-2 | TRBV6-5 | NA | TGTGCCAGCAGTCGACGGGTTGACGGGGAGCTGTTTTTT | CASSRRVDGELFF
TRBD1 | TRBJ2-7 | TRBV11-1 | NA | TGTGCCAGCAGGATCACAGGGGGGAACTACGAGCAGTACTTC | CASRITGGNYEQYF
NA | TRBJ1-5 | TRBV7-2 | few | TGTGCCAGCAGCTTAGTTTTAAGCAATCAGCCCCAGCATTTT | CASSLVLSNQPQHF
NA | TRBJ2-7 | TRBV20-1 | NA | TGCAGTGCTGCGACAGCCTACGAGCAGTACTTC | CSAATAYEQYF
NA | TRBJ1-6 | TRBV11-1 | NA | TGTGCCAGCAGTTACCCGGGGTCACCCCTCCACTTT | CASSYPGSPLHF
TRBD2 | TRBJ2-3 | TRBV6-2/TRBV6-3 | NA | TGTGCCAGCAGTTACTCGACTAGCGACACAGATACGCAGTATTTT | CASSYSTSDTDTQYF
TRBD1 | TRBJ1-1 | TRBV29-1 | NA | TGCAGCGTTCGACAGGGGGGGGTGAGAGCTTTCTTT | CSVRQGGVRAFF
NA | TRBJ2-7 | TRBV27 | NA | TGTGCCAGCAGTCCCAACGGAGCCCCTTACGAGCAGTACTTC | CASSPNGAPYEQYF
TRBD1 | TRBJ2-3 | TRBV29-1 | NA | TGCAGCGTATATAGACAGGGTTCAAAAGATACGCAGTATTTT | CSVYRQGSKDTQYF
TRBD1 | TRBJ1-1 | TRBV7-6 | NA | TGTGCCAGCAGCCTAGGGACAGGGTCGGCTTTCTTT | CASSLGTGSAFF
TRBD2 | TRBJ2-3 | TRBV30 | NA | TGTGCCTGGAAGGGACTAGCGGGTACAGATACGCAGTATTTT | CAWKGLAGTDTQYF
NA | TRBJ2-3 | TRBV5-6 | NA | TGTGCCAGCCGCGCCCTCACAGGGTTGGCTACAGATACGCAGTATTTT | CASRALTGLATDTQYF